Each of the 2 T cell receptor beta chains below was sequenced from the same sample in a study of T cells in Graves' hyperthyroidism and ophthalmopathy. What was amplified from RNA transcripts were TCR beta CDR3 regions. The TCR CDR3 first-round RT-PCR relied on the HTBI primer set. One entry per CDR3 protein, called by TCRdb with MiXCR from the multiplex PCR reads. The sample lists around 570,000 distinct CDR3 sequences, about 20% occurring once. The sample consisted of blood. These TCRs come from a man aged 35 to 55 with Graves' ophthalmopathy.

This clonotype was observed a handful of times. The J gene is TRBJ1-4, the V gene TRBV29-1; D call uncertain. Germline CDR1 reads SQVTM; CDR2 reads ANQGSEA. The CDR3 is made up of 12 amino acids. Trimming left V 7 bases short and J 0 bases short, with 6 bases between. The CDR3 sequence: CSAGATNEKLFF. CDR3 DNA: TGCAGCGCCGGAGCAACTAATGAAAAACTGTTTTTT.

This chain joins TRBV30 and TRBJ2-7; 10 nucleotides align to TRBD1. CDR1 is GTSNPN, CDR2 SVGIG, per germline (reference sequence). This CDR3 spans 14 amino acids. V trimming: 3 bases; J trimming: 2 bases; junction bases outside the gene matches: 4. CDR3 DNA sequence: TGTGCCTGGAGCCGGGACAGGGGCACCTACGAGCAGTACTTC. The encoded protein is CAWSRDRGTYEQYF.